This T cell receptor (beta chain) was captured by sequencing in a study of beta chain features in type 1 diabetes. Study overall: Patients shared similar age, gender and cell yields with healthy donors. Study-wide points: Significant though moderate, a shortening of TCRB CDR3s appeared in all four CD4+ subsets of Type 1 diabetes patients. The VDJ junctions of type 1 diabetes patients carried fewer insertions and more deletions.

With V trimmed by 5 bases and J by 0 bases, 8 bases remained unmatched. The germline gives CDR1 SGHRS, CDR2 YFSETQ. CDR3 length equals 16 residues. This clone was seen more than once but under ten times. The antigen remains undetermined. Isolated RNA was reverse transcribed in full, so expressed TCRB transcripts were sequenced. Samples of naive, central memory and regulatory T cells yielded a mean of approximately 3.7 million reads. Sequencing used immunoSEQ multiplex PCR; TCRdb keeps in-frame clones, though not all of them. This table has about 130,000 clones, roughly 10% appearing once. CD45RO/CCR7/CD25/CD127/CD95/CD27 separated CD4+ naive, central memory, regulatory and stem cell-like memory cells by sorting.

The chain uses TRBV5-1 and TRBJ2-3; 8 bases are a match to TRBD2. Input material: central memory CD4+ T cells from blood. The TCR sequence derives from a man aged 25-45 years with type 1 diabetes. In DNA form, the CDR3 reads TGCGCCAGCAGAACCTGGAGCGGGGGAAGCACAGATACGCAGTATTTT. Amino acid sequence: CASRTWSGGSTDTQYF.